A selection of T cell receptor beta chains follows, all from one sample in a study of blood T cell repertoires in COVID-19. Using immunoSEQ multiplex PCR, the repertoire was profiled, and TCRdb retains in-frame clones only, with some absent. Of roughly 100,000 clones detected, roughly 80% appear once; the ten largest clones hold roughly a fifth. Sequenced input: peripheral blood. These receptor sequences come from a woman aged 70-85 years with acute or convalescent COVID-19. The CDR3 runs from the conserved cysteine through the conserved F or W. A D gene is named only where the DNA matches it firmly. Clone size is not always given. Where it is, it says once, few, many or a class for expanded clones.

J,size,V,D,DNA,CDR3
TRBJ2-1,.,TRBV9,TRBD1,TGTGCCAGCAGCCCCCCGGGACAGGGGTACAATGAGCAGTTCTTC,CASSPPGQGYNEQFF
TRBJ2-7,once,TRBV29-1,.,TGCAGCGCCGAGGGGGTTGGCGACGAGCAGTACTTC,CSAEGVGDEQYF
TRBJ1-1,.,TRBV11-2,TRBD1,TGTGCCAGCAGCTTCCGGACAGGGTGGGACACTGAAGCTTTCTTT,CASSFRTGWDTEAFF
TRBJ1-2,.,TRBV5-4,.,TGTGCCAGCAGCTTGGCACAGGCAAACTATGGCTACACCTTC,CASSLAQANYGYTF
TRBJ1-2,once,TRBV2,.,TGTGCCAGCATTAGGGAGTCAGCTAGGTATGGCTACACCTTC,CASIRESARYGYTF
TRBJ2-5,.,TRBV6-5,TRBD2,TGTGCCAGCAACATGGGACTACCCGCCGCCGGGACCCAGTACTTC,CASNMGLPAAGTQYF
TRBJ1-2,.,TRBV24-1,.,TGTGCCACCAGTGATAACAGCAGGGGTTTCACCTTC,CATSDNSRGFTF
TRBJ1-1,.,TRBV19,.,TGTGCCAGTAGTATCCTTCAGACAAACACTGAAGCTTTCTTT,CASSILQTNTEAFF
TRBJ1-1,.,TRBV19,.,TGTGCCAGTAGTATAGATGATGGGACAAGGGATTTCTTT,CASSIDDGTRDFF
TRBJ2-5,.,TRBV20-1,TRBD2,TGCAGTGCTAGTCAGCCGACTAGCAGACAAGAGACCCAGTACTTC,CSASQPTSRQETQYF
TRBJ2-7,.,TRBV10-3,TRBD2,TGTGCCATCAGTGCGACTAGCACGGGGACCTACGAGCAGTACTTC,CAISATSTGTYEQYF
TRBJ2-5,.,TRBV11-2,TRBD2,TGTGCCAGCAGCTTAGTCGGGGGGCAAGAGACCCAGTACTTC,CASSLVGGQETQYF
TRBJ2-7,.,TRBV6-5,TRBD2,TGTGCCAGCAGGATACTAGCGGGGGGTTCCTACGAGCAGTACTTC,CASRILAGGSYEQYF
TRBJ1-1,.,TRBV3-1/TRBV3-2,.,TGTGCCAGCAGCCCCTCGGAGGGAGGTAAAACTGAAGCTTTCTTT,CASSPSEGGKTEAFF